This T cell receptor (beta chain) derives from a study of blood T cell repertoires in COVID-19. Clones were read by immunoSEQ multiplex PCR, and TCRdb kept only the in-frame ones, dropping some. The repertoire has 150,000 to 200,000 clones, roughly 89% of them found once; the top ten carry over 9%. Germline V CDR1 and CDR2: SGHRS, YFSETQ. Trimming took off 0 bases at V and 2 bases at J, with 6 bases between the two ends. This CDR3 comprises 13 residues. This receptor was obtained from a woman in her 70s with COVID-19, enrolled during active disease. The V and J genes are TRBV5-1 and TRBJ2-7; D remains ambiguous. The sequenced material came from peripheral blood. The CDR3 DNA reads as TGCGCCAGCAGCTTGGACACCACCTACGAGCAGTACTTC. This codes for CASSLDTTYEQYF.